The 9 T cell receptor beta chains below were found in one sample sequenced in a study of identical twins. From the 5' RACE reads, TCRdb called clonotypes with MiXCR, one entry per CDR3 protein. The profile shows under 1 million distinct CDR3 sequences, 10% to 15% of them singletons. This sample also appeared in a second study, on yellow fever vaccine responses in identical twins.

The sample taken for sequencing was PBMCs. Every receptor here comes from a woman aged 18-29 years in good health.

The chain recombines TRBV14 with TRBJ1-2; D might be TRBD1 (5 bases). V was pared by 0 bases and J by 6 bases, with 8 bases between. The V gene's germline CDR1 is SGHDN and CDR2 FVKESK. CDR3 size: 13 residues. The DNA for the CDR3 is TGTGCCAGCAGCCAAGAATGGGGGAATGGCTACACCTTC. Its protein product is CASSQEWGNGYTF. The entire variable domain, with the rest obtained from reference TRBV14 and TRBJ1-2, is as follows: EAGVTQFPSHSVIEKGQTVTLRCDPISGHDNLYWYRRVMGKEIKFLLHFVKESKQDESGMPNNRFLAERTGGTYSTLKVQPAELEDSGVYFCASSQEWGNGYTFGSGTRLTVV.

Only a few counts were recorded for this clonotype. V is TRBV7-9 and J is TRBJ1-1; D is undetermined. Trimming removed 2 bases at V and 3 bases at J, with 4 bases between. The V gene's germline CDR1 is SEHNR and CDR2 FQNEAQ (reference sequence). The length of the CDR3 is 12 residues. Here the CDR3 reads CASSLYDTEAFF. The CDR3 nucleotides are TGTGCCAGCAGCTTATATGACACTGAAGCTTTCTTT.

The genes are TRBV5-1 and TRBJ1-4, with a tentative D call TRBD1 (5 bases). The germline V gene has CDR1 SGHRS and CDR2 YFSETQ. CDR3 size: 15 residues. V was shortened by 5 bases and J by 8 bases, with 19 bases between the two germline ends. As DNA, the CDR3 is TGCGCCAGCAGGGCGGGCCTCCGGGACCTCGAAAAACTGTTTTTT. Protein product: CASRAGLRDLEKLFF. The entire variable domain, with the rest obtained from reference TRBV5-1 and TRBJ1-4, is as follows: KAGVTQTPRYLIKTRGQQVTLSCSPISGHRSVSWYQQTPGQGLQFLFEYFSETQRNKGNFPGRFSGRQFSNSRSEMNVSTLELGDSALYLCASRAGLRDLEKLFFGSGTQLSVL.

This clonotype was detected a few times. This CDR3 reads CASSLSGVTETGELFF. CDR3 DNA sequence: TGCGCCAGCAGCTTGAGCGGGGTGACCGAAACCGGGGAGCTGTTTTTT. The V gene is TRBV5-1, the J gene TRBJ2-2; TRBD2 aligns across 7 bases. The V gene's germline CDR1 is SGHRS and CDR2 YFSETQ. The CDR3 spans 16 residues. The J segment lost 5 bases and the V segment lost 1 base, leaving 8 bases of the junction unmatched. Supplemented by reference TRBV5-1 and TRBJ2-2, the full variable domain reads KAGVTQTPRYLIKTRGQQVTLSCSPISGHRSVSWYQQTPGQGLQFLFEYFSETQRNKGNFPGRFSGRQFSNSRSEMNVSTLELGDSALYLCASSLSGVTETGELFFGEGSRLTVL.

This clonotype has a handful of counts. The chain is built from TRBV12-3 or TRBV12-4 and TRBJ2-1, with TRBD2 matching 11 bases. Trimming at V came to 5 bases and at J to 7 bases, leaving 10 bases not matched to a gene. There are 16 residues in the CDR3. Here the CDR3 reads CASSPLAGGSRNEQFF. CDR3 nucleotide sequence: TGTGCCAGCAGTCCCTTAGCGGGAGGGAGTAGAAATGAGCAGTTCTTC.

This clonotype has just a few counts. The chain combines TRBV20-1 with TRBJ2-1, with 11 positions matching TRBD2. Germline loops: CDR1 DFQATT, CDR2 SNEGSKA (reference sequence). The CDR3 length is 15 residues. V was pared by 5 bases and J by 8 bases, with 11 bases of the junction left unmatched. This chain's CDR3 is CSAHDRLAGRDEQFF. CDR3 sequence (DNA): TGCAGTGCTCACGACCGACTAGCGGGAAGAGATGAGCAGTTCTTC.

This chain uses TRBV18 with TRBJ2-3; no clear D. The V gene's germline CDR1 is KGHSH and CDR2 LQKENI. Trimming stripped 3 bases from V and 6 bases from J, with 16 bases between. The CDR3 loop spans 15 amino acids. The CDR3 DNA reads as TGTGCCAGCTCACCTCTTGTCCCGGTTTCGGATACGCAGTATTTT. This encodes CASSPLVPVSDTQYF.

The rearrangement joins TRBV12-3 or TRBV12-4 to TRBJ2-7, with 8 bases aligning to TRBD1. With 5 bases clipped from V and 3 bases from J, the junction kept 3 bases outside the gene matches. CDR3 size: 13 residues. In nucleotides, the CDR3 is TGTGCCAGCAGTGGACAGGGCGACTACGAGCAGTACGTC. Encoded protein: CASSGQGDYEQYV.

The rearrangement uses TRBV4-1 and TRBJ1-5, with D possibly being TRBD1 (6 bases). The CDR3 is 15 amino acids. V was clipped by 0 bases and J by 2 bases, with 8 bases between them. The V gene's germline CDR1 is MGHRA and CDR2 YSYEKL. The CDR3 DNA follows: TGCGCCAGCAGCCAAGATCACAGGGGCAATCAGCCCCAGCATTTT. Residues: CASSQDHRGNQPQHF.